The 31 T cell receptor beta chains presented below share a single source sample, sequenced in a study of blood T cell repertoires in COVID-19. Here immunoSEQ multiplex PCR was the method, and the copy in TCRdb shows in-frame clones only, minus some. This table holds about 150,000 clones, nearly 80% found once. Sequenced: peripheral blood. Source of these receptors: a man older than 75 with acute or convalescent COVID-19.

The genes are TRBV3-1 (or the pseudogene TRBV3-2) and TRBJ1-2; possible D gene TRBD1, 5 bases. The germline V and J ends were trimmed by 6 bases and 4 bases, with 12 bases remaining between them. This CDR3 region has 13 residues. The germline CDR1 and CDR2 sequences are LGHDT and YNNKEL (reference sequence). The CDR3 bases are TGTGCCAGCAGTCCGACAGCAGCCTATGGCTACACCTTC. This gives the protein CASSPTAAYGYTF.

The chain uses TRBV27 and TRBJ1-1, with D possibly matching TRBD1 (5 bases). The CDR3 length is 13 residues. Germline V CDR1 and CDR2: MNHEY, SMNVEV (reference sequence). V dropped 6 bases and J dropped 1 base, with 9 bases sitting between them. The CDR3, as DNA: TGTGCCAGCAGCCTTACAGGGAACACTGAAGCTTTCTTT. Translating gives CASSLTGNTEAFF.

The rearrangement uses TRBV5-4 and TRBJ1-2; possible D gene TRBD1, 6 bases. Trimming removed 3 bases at V and 5 bases at J, with 17 bases between. The CDR3 sequence is 15 residues long. Germline CDR1 is SGHNT and CDR2 is YYREEE (reference sequence). CDR3 nucleotide sequence: TGTGCCAGCAGCTCCGGAGGGGGGGCTGTGTATGGCTACACCTTC. Encoded protein: CASSSGGGAVYGYTF.

The chain couples TRBV4-3 to TRBJ1-3; D not certain. Germline CDR1 is LGHNA and CDR2 is YSLEER. CDR3 length: 15 amino acids. V was pared by 2 bases and J by 2 bases, with 10 bases between. The DNA of the CDR3 is TGCGCCAGCAGCCAATTCAGTAACCCTGGAAACACCATATATTTT. This sequence encodes CASSQFSNPGNTIYF.

The chain combines TRBV5-6 with TRBJ2-7; tentatively, D is TRBD1 (6 bases). V lost 8 bases to trimming and J lost 2 bases, with 17 bases between them. CDR3 length equals 14 residues. Germline V CDR1 and CDR2: SGHDT, YYEEEE. CDR3 in DNA: TGTGCCAGTAAACAGGGACGGGCAACCTACGAGCAGTACGTC. Translated: CASKQGRATYEQYV.

The chain carries TRBV20-1 and TRBJ1-5; TRBD1 agrees at 7 bases. The CDR3 sequence is 14 residues long. CDR1 and CDR2 from the germline V gene are DFQATT and SNEGSKA (reference sequence). The V segment lost 3 bases and the J segment 4 bases; nucleotides outside the gene matches: 6. The CDR3 nucleotides are TGCAGTGCTAGTACGTGGGACAGTAATCAGCCCCAGCATTTT. This codes for CSASTWDSNQPQHF.

In this sample, this clone turned up many times. The V gene is TRBV5-1, the J gene TRBJ1-2; 10 nucleotides match TRBD1. Per germline, CDR1 SGHRS and CDR2 YFSETQ. Trimming removed 0 bases from V and 7 bases from J; junction bases left unmatched: 3. This CDR3 has 14 residues. CDR3 loop: CASSLDGTGVGYTF. DNA for the CDR3: TGCGCCAGCAGCTTGGACGGGACAGGGGTTGGCTACACCTTC. The full variable domain, rest sourced from reference TRBV5-1 and TRBJ1-2, is KAGVTQTPRYLIKTRGQQVTLSCSPISGHRSVSWYQQTPGQGLQFLFEYFSETQRNKGNFPGRFSGRQFSNSRSEMNVSTLELGDSALYLCASSLDGTGVGYTFGSGTRLTVV.

This clone was observed a few times. The chain combines TRBV7-2 with TRBJ1-2, with D uncertain. Deletions cut 1 base from V and 0 bases from J, with 9 bases between. The CDR3 has 15 residues. Germline-derived CDR1 and CDR2 are SGHTA and FQGNSA. The DNA of the CDR3 is TGTGCCAGCAGCTTAGGGGGAGCCTCTAACTATGGCTACACCTTC. Amino acid sequence: CASSLGGASNYGYTF.

The CDR3 sequence: CASRPTGGEETQYF. The CDR3 DNA follows: TGTGCCAGCAGGCCTACAGGGGGCGAAGAGACCCAGTACTTC. This chain uses TRBV6-5 with TRBJ2-5, with 9 bases fitting TRBD1. The germline V gene encodes CDR1 MNHEY and CDR2 SVGAGI. V shed 6 bases, J shed 3 bases, and the junction held 5 bases outside the gene matches. CDR3 length equals 14 residues.

The chain recombines TRBV6-5 with TRBJ2-5; weak D call: TRBD2 (6 bases). This CDR3 spans 15 amino acids. Germline lookup yields CDR1 MNHEY and CDR2 SVGAGI. V was clipped by 2 bases and J by 7 bases, with 17 bases between them. The CDR3 DNA follows: TGTGCCAGCAGTTACCTCATCGGCCCGGAGGGGACCCAGTACTTC. It is translated as CASSYLIGPEGTQYF.

This chain links TRBV20-1 with TRBJ1-5, with a tentative D call TRBD1 (5 bases). Germline V gene sequence: CDR1 DFQATT, CDR2 SNEGSKA (reference sequence). The V gene lost 3 bases and the J gene lost 4 bases, with 10 bases spanning the gap. The CDR3 has 13 amino acids. The CDR3 reads CSASTGANQPQHF. The CDR3 DNA is TGCAGTGCTAGTACAGGCGCTAATCAGCCCCAGCATTTT.

This clone occurred a few times. The genes are TRBV6-4 and TRBJ1-1, with 10 bases aligning to TRBD1. The germline gives CDR1 MRHNA, CDR2 SNTAGT. The length of the CDR3 is 14 residues. After removal of 4 bases from V and 6 bases from J, the junction contained 5 bases not matched to a gene. DNA for the CDR3: TGTGCCAGCAGTGTTTCGACAGGGGGCCCTGAAGCTTTCTTT. As protein: CASSVSTGGPEAFF.

The chain is built from TRBV5-1 and TRBJ1-2, with 7 bases fitting TRBD1. The germline CDR1 and CDR2 sequences are SGHRS and YFSETQ. J lost 6 bases, V lost 1 base, and 3 bases had no gene match. This CDR3 has 13 residues. The CDR3 DNA sequence: TGCGCCAGCAGCTTGCGACAGGGCCATGGCTACACCTTC. This gives the protein CASSLRQGHGYTF.

The V gene is TRBV6-2 or TRBV6-3, the J gene TRBJ1-2, with a weak D call TRBD1 (5 bases). Between the trimmed V and J ends, which lost 2 bases and 7 bases, there was a span of 14 bases. The germline CDR1 and CDR2 sequences are MNHEY and SVGEGT. This CDR3 contains 14 residues. The CDR3 sequence: CASSYSESQGGYTF. The DNA for the CDR3 is TGTGCCAGCAGTTACAGCGAGTCCCAGGGTGGCTACACCTTC.

V is TRBV18 and J is TRBJ2-2; D might be TRBD2 (6 bases). CDR3 size: 15 residues. The germline V gene has CDR1 KGHSH and CDR2 LQKENI. V was cut by 5 bases and J by 1 base, with 11 bases left in between. CDR3 in DNA: TGTGCCAGCTCAGACACTAGCAAGAACACCGGGGAGCTGTTTTTT. It is translated as CASSDTSKNTGELFF.

The V gene is TRBV10-2, the J gene TRBJ1-4, with D unclear. The V gene lost 4 bases and the J gene lost 7 bases, with 7 bases spanning the gap. From germline, CDR1 is WSHSY and CDR2 SAAADI. The CDR3 runs to 12 residues. CDR3 region: CASSVGSEKLFF. In nucleotides, the CDR3 is TGCGCCAGCAGTGTAGGGAGTGAAAAACTGTTTTTT.

The chain recombines TRBV11-3 with TRBJ2-5; D uncertain. Trimming took 0 bases from V and 4 from J, leaving 3 bases between them. The CDR3 has 12 amino acids. Germline V gene lookup returns CDR1 SGHNT and CDR2 YENEEA. CDR3: CASSLDLETQYF. The CDR3, as DNA: TGTGCCAGCAGCTTAGATCTAGAGACCCAGTACTTC.

CDR3: CASRSTGEQYF. The CDR3 DNA reads TGTGCCAGCAGATCGACAGGGGAGCAGTACTTC. The chain is built from TRBV11-3 and TRBJ2-7; 7 nucleotides agree with TRBD1. The trim removed 6 bases at V and 7 bases at J, leaving 3 bases unmatched. Germline assignment: CDR1 SGHNT and CDR2 YENEEA. CDR3 length: 11 amino acids.

The V gene is TRBV28, the J gene TRBJ1-1; D is ambiguous. Germline CDR1 MDHEN, CDR2 SYDVKM. The length of the CDR3 is 12 residues. Trimming cost V 6 bases and J 4 bases, with 9 bases left between them. The DNA for the CDR3 is TGTGCCAGCAGACTTCGAGGCACTGAAGCTTTCTTT. It translates to CASRLRGTEAFF.

The V gene is TRBV29-1, the J gene TRBJ1-5; TRBD1 agrees at 8 bases. Trimming removed 5 bases from V and 6 bases from J; junction bases left unmatched: 12. CDR1 SQVTM and CDR2 ANQGSEA come from the germline V gene. CDR3 length: 15 amino acids. CDR3 coding DNA: TGCAGCGTTATACAGGGGGATTGGTTCGGTCAGCCCCAGCATTTT. Its translation is CSVIQGDWFGQPQHF.

The rearrangement uses TRBV5-6 and TRBJ2-1, with D perhaps TRBD2 (5 bases). Germline V CDR1 and CDR2: SGHDT, YYEEEE. CDR3 length equals 14 residues. Trimming removed 4 bases from V and 6 bases from J, with 14 bases in between. DNA of the CDR3: TGTGCCAGCAGCCCGGAGGTTTTAAGCAATGAGCAGTTCTTC. Translated: CASSPEVLSNEQFF.

This clone appeared a single time. The rearrangement uses TRBV6-5 and TRBJ1-1; weak D call: TRBD1 (5 bases). Deletions cut 7 bases from V and 1 base from J, with 16 bases between. The CDR3 is made up of 15 amino acids. Germline V gives CDR1 MNHEY, CDR2 SVGAGI. CDR3 nucleotides: TGTGCCAGCATCTTAGGTCAGGGAAAGAACACTGAAGCTTTCTTT. Translation gives CASILGQGKNTEAFF.

The gene calls are TRBV5-8 and TRBJ1-5; 8 positions agree with TRBD1. Germline V gene sequence: CDR1 SGHTS, CDR2 YDEGEE. This CDR3 contains 15 residues. Germline trimming cut 6 bases from V and 1 base from J; bases unmatched to any gene: 6. The chain's CDR3 is CASTPGGASNQPQHF. The DNA for the CDR3 is TGTGCCAGCACCCCAGGGGGCGCGAGCAATCAGCCCCAGCATTTT.

The CDR3 sequence: CASSEPGQAHPLYEQYF. In DNA form, the CDR3 reads TGTGCCAGCAGTGAGCCGGGACAGGCTCATCCTCTTTACGAGCAGTACTTC. The chain employs TRBV6-1 and TRBJ2-7; 8 bases are shared with TRBD1. CDR1 MNHNS and CDR2 SASEGT come from the germline V gene. The CDR3 runs 17 residues. Trimming cost V 3 bases and J 4 bases; bases outside gene matches: 14.

The chain employs TRBV5-5 and TRBJ2-2; weak D call: TRBD1 (6 bases). The germline gives CDR1 SGHKS, CDR2 YYEKEE (reference sequence). Trimming pared 0 bases from V and 4 bases from J, leaving 10 bases between. This CDR3 is built from 15 residues. CDR3 sequence reads: CASSLAGVSTGELFF. Written as DNA, the CDR3 is TGTGCCAGCAGCTTGGCAGGGGTGAGCACCGGGGAGCTGTTTTTT.

This clone has just one count. V is TRBV4-1 and J is TRBJ1-3; possible D gene TRBD1, 5 bases. This CDR3 region has 15 residues. With 1 base removed from V and 3 bases from J, the gap between germline ends came to 10 bases. Germline CDR1 is MGHRA and CDR2 is YSYEKL. The CDR3 bases are TGCGCCAGCAGCCAAGCAGGGATAAATGGAAACACCATATATTTT. This gives the protein CASSQAGINGNTIYF.

The chain carries TRBV18 and TRBJ1-5; 8 positions agree with TRBD1. Per germline, CDR1 KGHSH and CDR2 LQKENI. There are 15 residues in the CDR3. V lost 3 bases, J lost 5 bases, and 6 bases stayed unmatched. The CDR3 DNA reads as TGTGCCAGCTCACCCCAGGGACAGGTAGATCAGCCCCAGCATTTT. Amino acid sequence: CASSPQGQVDQPQHF.

The V call is TRBV18, the J call TRBJ1-5, with 12 bases fitting TRBD1. This CDR3 has 17 amino acids. Germline trimming cut 0 bases from V and 4 bases from J; bases unmatched to any gene: 4. Germline V gene sequence: CDR1 KGHSH, CDR2 LQKENI. DNA of the CDR3: TGTGCCAGCTCACCACCGGGACAGGGGGCTTGGAATCAGCCCCAGCATTTT. Amino acids: CASSPPGQGAWNQPQHF. The full variable domain, its missing parts supplied by reference TRBV18 and TRBJ1-5, is NAGVMQNPRHLVRRRGQEARLRCSPMKGHSHVYWYRQLPEEGLKFMVYLQKENIIDESGMPKERFSAEFPKEGPSILRIQQVVRGDSAAYFCASSPPGQGAWNQPQHFGDGTRLSIL.

The chain carries TRBV28 and TRBJ2-3; 7 nucleotides agree with TRBD1. CDR3 length equals 16 residues. J gave up 3 bases and V 1 base, and 7 bases lay outside the gene matches. CDR1 is MDHEN, CDR2 SYDVKM, per germline. CDR3 bases: TGTGCCAGCAGTTTATCGGGCAGGGGGAAGACAGATACGCAGTATTTT. Amino acids: CASSLSGRGKTDTQYF. Drawing the rest from reference TRBV28 and TRBJ2-3, the complete variable domain is DVKVTQSSRYLVKRTGEKVFLECVQDMDHENMFWYRQDPGLGLRLIYFSYDVKMKEKGDIPEGYSVSREKKERFSLILESASTNQTSMYLCASSLSGRGKTDTQYFGPGTRLTVL.

There are a few counts of this clone. The chain uses TRBV6-6 and TRBJ1-1; no firm D call. Germline-derived CDR1 and CDR2 are MNHNY and SVGAGI (reference sequence). Between the trimmed V and J ends, which lost 5 bases and 2 bases, there was a span of 12 bases. This CDR3 is 14 amino acids long. CDR3 nucleotides: TGTGCCAGCAGTCGCACGCAGAAAAACACTGAAGCTTTCTTT. Translation: CASSRTQKNTEAFF.

This clone has just a few counts. The rearrangement links TRBV24-1 to TRBJ1-6; D not resolved. Germline CDR1 reads KGHDR; CDR2 reads SFDVKD. This CDR3 has 14 residues. V lost 4 bases and J lost 0, with 3 bases in between. This CDR3 is CATSESSYNSPLHF. The DNA for the CDR3 is TGTGCCACCAGTGAGAGCTCCTATAATTCACCCCTCCACTTT.